This T cell receptor (beta chain) comes out of a study of siplizumab effects on memory and regulatory T cells. Study conclusions and caveats: In the presence of siplizumab, alloreactive sequences traceable to unstimulated CD4+ memory cells were significantly reduced. With siplizumab, mappable alloreactive CD4+ clones averaged around 70% Treg-derived, versus over 25% in controls. The apparent diversity of naive T cells exceeded that of memory cells, and naive T cells seemed to make a major contribution to the alloresponse.

This clone is a singleton in its sample. Its antigen is currently unknown. Profiled with immunoSEQ multiplex PCR; TCRdb holds only in-frame clones, not every one. The table includes about 100,000 clones, approximately 92% detected once. The CDR3 sequence is 14 residues long. The clonotype comes from a human donor in good health. The source material was CD4+ T cells sorted from blood. V and J are TRBV1 and TRBJ2-7; the DNA was not compared with TRBD2, the D call given in the table. TRBV1 is annotated as a pseudogene. This CDR3 reads CTSSQLAGFYEQYF. CDR3 nucleotides: TGCACCAGCAGCCAACTAGCGGGGTTCTACGAGCAGTACTTC.